This TCR beta chain was identified during a study of blood T cells in healthy people across ages. The CDR3 totals 15 residues. Germline loops: CDR1 DFQATT, CDR2 SNEGSKA (reference sequence). This clonotype appeared a few times. What it binds is unknown. General study results and limits: Diversity figures based on one million T cells were deemed too low. With age, beta diversity per million T cells declined roughly linearly, significantly by roughly 40.

PBMCs, at least 6 million per sample, were isolated. With each sample, at least 6 micrograms of total RNA were extracted. The second PCR ran roughly 6 to 11 cycles with a sample-barcoded 5' primer and J-beta primers. MiXCR was run by TCRdb on the 5' RACE reads, yielding one entry per CDR3 protein. Of roughly 1,500,000 distinct CDR3 sequences listed, 42% are singletons. This sequence joins TRBV20-1 and TRBJ2-1; TRBD2 matches at 8 bases. The J call could be wrong; TRBJ2-7 is a better fit for the DNA end. The receptor's source is a woman under 30 in good health. Sequencing input: blood. CDR3 residues: CSAIERGGKYNEQYF. In DNA, the CDR3 is TGCAGTGCCATCGAACGGGGGGGAAAGTACAATGAGCAGTACTTC.